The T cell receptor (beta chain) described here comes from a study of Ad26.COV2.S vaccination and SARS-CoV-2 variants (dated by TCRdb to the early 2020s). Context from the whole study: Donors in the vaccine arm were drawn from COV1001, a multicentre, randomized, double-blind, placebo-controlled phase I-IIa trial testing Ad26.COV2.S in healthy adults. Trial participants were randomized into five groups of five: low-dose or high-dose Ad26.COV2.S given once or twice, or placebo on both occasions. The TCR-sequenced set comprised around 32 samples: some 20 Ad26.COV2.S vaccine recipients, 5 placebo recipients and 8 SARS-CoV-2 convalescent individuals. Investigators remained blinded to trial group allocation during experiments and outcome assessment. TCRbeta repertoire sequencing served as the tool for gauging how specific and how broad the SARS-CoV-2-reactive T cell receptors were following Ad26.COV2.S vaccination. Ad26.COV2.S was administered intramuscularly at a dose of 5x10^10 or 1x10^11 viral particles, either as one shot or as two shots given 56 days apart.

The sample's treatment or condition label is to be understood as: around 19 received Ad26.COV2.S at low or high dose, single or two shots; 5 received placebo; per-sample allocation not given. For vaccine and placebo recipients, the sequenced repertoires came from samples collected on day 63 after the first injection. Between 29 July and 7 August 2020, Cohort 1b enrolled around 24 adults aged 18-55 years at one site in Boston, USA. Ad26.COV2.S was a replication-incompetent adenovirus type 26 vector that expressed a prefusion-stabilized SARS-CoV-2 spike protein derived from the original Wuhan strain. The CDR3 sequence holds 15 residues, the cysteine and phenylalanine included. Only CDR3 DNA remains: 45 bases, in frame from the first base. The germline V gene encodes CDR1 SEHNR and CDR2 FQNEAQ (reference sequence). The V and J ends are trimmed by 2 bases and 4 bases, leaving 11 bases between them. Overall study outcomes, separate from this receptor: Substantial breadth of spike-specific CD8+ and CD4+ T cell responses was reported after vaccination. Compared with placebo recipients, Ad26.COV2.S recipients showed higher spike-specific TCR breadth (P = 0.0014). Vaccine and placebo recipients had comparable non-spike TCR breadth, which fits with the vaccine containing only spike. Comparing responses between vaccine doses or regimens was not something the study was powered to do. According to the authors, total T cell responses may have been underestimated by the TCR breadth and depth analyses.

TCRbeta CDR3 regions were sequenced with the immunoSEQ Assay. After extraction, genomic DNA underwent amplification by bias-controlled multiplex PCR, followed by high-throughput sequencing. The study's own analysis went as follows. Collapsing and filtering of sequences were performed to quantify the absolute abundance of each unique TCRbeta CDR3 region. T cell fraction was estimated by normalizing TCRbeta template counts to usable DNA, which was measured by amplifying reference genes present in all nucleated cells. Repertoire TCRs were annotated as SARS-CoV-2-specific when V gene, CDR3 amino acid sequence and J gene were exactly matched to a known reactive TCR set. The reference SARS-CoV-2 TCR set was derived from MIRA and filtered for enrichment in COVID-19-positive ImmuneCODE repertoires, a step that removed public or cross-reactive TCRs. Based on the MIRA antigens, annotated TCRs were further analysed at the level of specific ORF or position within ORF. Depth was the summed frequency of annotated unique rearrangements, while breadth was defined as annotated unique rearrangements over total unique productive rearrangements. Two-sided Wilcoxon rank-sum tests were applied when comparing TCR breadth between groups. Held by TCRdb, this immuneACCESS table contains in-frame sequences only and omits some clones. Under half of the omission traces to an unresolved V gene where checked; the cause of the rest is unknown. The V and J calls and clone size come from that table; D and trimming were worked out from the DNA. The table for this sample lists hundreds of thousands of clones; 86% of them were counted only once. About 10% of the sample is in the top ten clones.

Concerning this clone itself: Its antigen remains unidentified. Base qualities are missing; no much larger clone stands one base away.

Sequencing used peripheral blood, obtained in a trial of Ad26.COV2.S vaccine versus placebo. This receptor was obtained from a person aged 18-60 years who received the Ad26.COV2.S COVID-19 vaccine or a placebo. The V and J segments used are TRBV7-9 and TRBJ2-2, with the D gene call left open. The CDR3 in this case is CASSLQLATTGELFF. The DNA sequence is TGTGCCAGCAGCTTACAACTGGCCACCACCGGGGAGCTGTTTTTT.